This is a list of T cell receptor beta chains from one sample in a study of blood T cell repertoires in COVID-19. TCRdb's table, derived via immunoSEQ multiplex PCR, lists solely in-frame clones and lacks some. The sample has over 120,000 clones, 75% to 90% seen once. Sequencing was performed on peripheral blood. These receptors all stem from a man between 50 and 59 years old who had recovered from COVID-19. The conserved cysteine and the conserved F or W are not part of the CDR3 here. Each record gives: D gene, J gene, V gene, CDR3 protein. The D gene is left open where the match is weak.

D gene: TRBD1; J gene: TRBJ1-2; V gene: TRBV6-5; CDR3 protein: ASSPGTGAGGYT
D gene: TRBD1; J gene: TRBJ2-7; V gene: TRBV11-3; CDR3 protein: ASSLGQGASEQY
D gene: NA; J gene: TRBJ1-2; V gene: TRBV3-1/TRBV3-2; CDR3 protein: ASSPLGGSYT
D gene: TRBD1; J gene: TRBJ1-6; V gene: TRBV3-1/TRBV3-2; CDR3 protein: ASSQVGTGVNSPLH
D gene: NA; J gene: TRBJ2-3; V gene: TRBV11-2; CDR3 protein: ASSFRDTQY
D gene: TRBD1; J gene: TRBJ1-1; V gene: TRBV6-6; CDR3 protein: ASSSGQGGSEAF
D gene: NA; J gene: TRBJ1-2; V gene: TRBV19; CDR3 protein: ASSMGVTNYGYT
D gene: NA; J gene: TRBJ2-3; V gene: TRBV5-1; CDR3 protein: ASSWAGGATDTQY
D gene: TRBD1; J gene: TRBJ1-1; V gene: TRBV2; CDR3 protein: ASTVDRVSTEAF
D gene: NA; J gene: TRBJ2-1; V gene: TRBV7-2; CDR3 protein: ASSLGGGISYNEQF
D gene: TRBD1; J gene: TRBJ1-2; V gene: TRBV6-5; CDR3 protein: ASRQSDRGYGYT
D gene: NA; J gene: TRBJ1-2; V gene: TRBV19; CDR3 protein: ASSIVASIANYGYT
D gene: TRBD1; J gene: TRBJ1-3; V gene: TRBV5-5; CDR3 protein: ASSWEETGSSGNTIY
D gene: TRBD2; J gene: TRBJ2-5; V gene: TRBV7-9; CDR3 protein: ASSTGTSGGARETQY
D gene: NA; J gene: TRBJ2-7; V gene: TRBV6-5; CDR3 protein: ASSPGVLGEQY
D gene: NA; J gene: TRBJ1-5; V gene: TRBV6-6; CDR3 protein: ASRDGLNQPQH
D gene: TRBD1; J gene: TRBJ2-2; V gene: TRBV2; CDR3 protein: ASSEDRGNTGELF
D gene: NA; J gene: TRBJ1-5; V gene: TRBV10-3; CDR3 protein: AIKEGSSYNQPQH
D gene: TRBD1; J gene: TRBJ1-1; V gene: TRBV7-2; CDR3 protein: ASSPHSGQGGTEAF
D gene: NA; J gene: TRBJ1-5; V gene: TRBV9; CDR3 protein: ASSPGGDQPQH
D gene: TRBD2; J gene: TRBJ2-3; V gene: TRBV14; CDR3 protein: ASSHFRGGATDTQY
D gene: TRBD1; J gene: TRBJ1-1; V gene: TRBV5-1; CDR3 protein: ASSRGQGAEWTEAF
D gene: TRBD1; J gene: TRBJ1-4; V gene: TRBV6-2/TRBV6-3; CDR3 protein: ASSGTGGGKLF
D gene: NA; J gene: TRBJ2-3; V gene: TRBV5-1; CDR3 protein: ASSSGTRTDTQY
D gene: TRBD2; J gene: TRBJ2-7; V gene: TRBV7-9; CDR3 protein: ASSLPRLLAGEVDEQY
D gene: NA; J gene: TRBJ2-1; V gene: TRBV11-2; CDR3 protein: ASSPLVTNEQF
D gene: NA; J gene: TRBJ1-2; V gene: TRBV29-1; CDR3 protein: SVDSSVHGYT
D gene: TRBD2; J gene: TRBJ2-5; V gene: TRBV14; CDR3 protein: ASSRGLAGGRWETQY
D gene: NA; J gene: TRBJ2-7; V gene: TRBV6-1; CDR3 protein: ASSSPETGSYEQY
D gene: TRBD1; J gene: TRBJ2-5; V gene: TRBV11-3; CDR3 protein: ASSSPGQKGQY
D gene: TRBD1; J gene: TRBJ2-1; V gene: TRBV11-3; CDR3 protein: ASSLDRGTDHNEQF
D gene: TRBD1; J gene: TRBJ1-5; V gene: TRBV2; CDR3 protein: ASSLNRGSNQPQH
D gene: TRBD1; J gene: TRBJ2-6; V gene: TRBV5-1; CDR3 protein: ASSSGTGILRANVLT
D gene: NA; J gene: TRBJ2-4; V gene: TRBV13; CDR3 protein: ASRQRGGRVKNIQY
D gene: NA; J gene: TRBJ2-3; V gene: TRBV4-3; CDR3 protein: ASSPQGQGDTQY
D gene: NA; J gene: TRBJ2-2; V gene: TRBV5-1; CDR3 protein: ASSLEGSLNTGELF
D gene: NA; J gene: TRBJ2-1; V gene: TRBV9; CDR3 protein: ASGAGTRDNEQF